The 28 T cell receptor beta chains in this list originate from one sample, sequenced in a study of blood T cell repertoires in COVID-19. Sequencing was performed with immunoSEQ multiplex PCR; in TCRdb, only in-frame clones are kept and a portion is missing. The table has approximately 84,000 clones, around 80% seen once. The material sequenced was peripheral blood. The receptor set was obtained from an elderly woman with acute or convalescent COVID-19.

The CDR3 coding sequence is TGTGCCAGCAGCTTAGTAGCGAGTACCACAGATACGCAGTATTTT. The encoded protein is CASSLVASTTDTQYF. The V gene is TRBV7-9, the J gene TRBJ2-3; possibly TRBD2 for D (5 bases). Trimming shortened V by 1 base and J by 2 bases, and 10 bases separated the two germline ends. Germline lookup yields CDR1 SEHNR and CDR2 FQNEAQ (reference sequence). The CDR3 covers 15 residues.

This sequence joins TRBV19 and TRBJ1-1; 8 bases map to TRBD1. Germline V gene sequence: CDR1 LNHDA, CDR2 SQIVND (reference sequence). The CDR3 is 13 amino acids. Trimming removed 6 bases from V and 6 bases from J; junction bases left unmatched: 6. The CDR3 coding sequence is TGTGCCAGTAGCACGGACAGGGATTCTGAAGCTTTCTTT. Residues: CASSTDRDSEAFF.

J is TRBJ2-7 and V is TRBV4-2; tentative D call: TRBD1 (6 bases). This CDR3 comprises 13 residues. Between the trimmed V and J ends, which lost 6 bases and 2 bases, there was a span of 11 bases. CDR1 LGHNA and CDR2 YNFKEQ come from the germline V gene. The CDR3 DNA reads as TGTGCCAGCAGTCGACAGGAGGCCTACGAGCAGTACTTC. Residues: CASSRQEAYEQYF.

The chain carries TRBV11-2 and TRBJ2-1; possible D gene TRBD2, 5 bases. Trimming cost V 1 base and J 0 bases, with 7 bases left between them. The CDR3 is 15 residues long. Germline-derived CDR1 and CDR2 are SGHAT and FQNNGV. The CDR3 nucleotides read TGTGCCAGCAGCTTAGCGGCGGGCTCCTACAATGAGCAGTTCTTC. This translates into CASSLAAGSYNEQFF. Full variable domain (rest looked up from reference TRBV11-2 and TRBJ2-1): EAGVAQSPRYKIIEKRQSVAFWCNPISGHATLYWYQQILGQGPKLLIQFQNNGVVDDSQLPKDRFSAERLKGVDSTLKIQPAKLEDSAVYLCASSLAAGSYNEQFFGPGTRLTVL.

The chain uses TRBV18 and TRBJ2-1, with D possibly being TRBD2 (7 bases). Trimming shortened V by 5 bases and J by 10 bases, and 12 bases separated the two germline ends. The CDR3 sequence is 12 residues long. The germline CDR1 and CDR2 sequences are KGHSH and LQKENI. As DNA, the CDR3 is TGTGCCAGCTCATTTCCGGGGGGCGAGCAGTTCTTC. Translated, it gives CASSFPGGEQFF.

CDR3 loop: CASPRTAQETQYF. As DNA, the CDR3 is TGTGCCAGCCCGAGGACAGCCCAAGAGACCCAGTACTTC. This sequence joins TRBV6-5 and TRBJ2-5; TRBD1 might be the D (6 bases). Germline V lookup: CDR1 MNHEY, CDR2 SVGAGI. The V gene lost 8 bases and the J gene lost 1 base, with 11 bases spanning the gap. The CDR3 is made up of 13 amino acids.

J is TRBJ2-3 and V is TRBV24-1; 9 nucleotides line up with TRBD2. After removal of 9 bases from V and 4 bases from J, the junction contained 4 bases not matched to a gene. Germline V lookup: CDR1 KGHDR, CDR2 SFDVKD. The CDR3 loop spans 13 amino acids. CDR3 DNA: TGTGCCACCGGTTTAGCGGGAGCAGATACGCAGTATTTT. It codes for CATGLAGADTQYF.

The CDR3 loop reads CASSLLMGLAGGSYNEQFF. The CDR3 bases are TGTGCCAGCAGTTTATTAATGGGGCTAGCGGGAGGCTCTTACAATGAGCAGTTCTTC. This chain uses TRBV28 with TRBJ2-1; 11 bases match TRBD2. The V gene's germline CDR1 is MDHEN and CDR2 SYDVKM. Trimming cost V 1 base and J 4 bases; bases outside gene matches: 12. This CDR3 spans 19 amino acids.

The genes are TRBV29-1 and TRBJ1-5; 7 bases map to TRBD1. This CDR3 region has 13 residues. CDR1 is SQVTM and CDR2 is ANQGSEA in the germline V gene. Germline trimming cut 6 bases from V and 0 bases from J; bases unmatched to any gene: 2. The CDR3 bases are TGCAGCGTGGGGACAGCTAGCAATCAGCCCCAGCATTTT. Its translation is CSVGTASNQPQHF.

The J gene is TRBJ2-7, the V gene TRBV4-2, with 14 bases matching TRBD2. This CDR3 has 18 residues. Germline CDR1 is LGHNA and CDR2 is YNFKEQ. V lost 0 bases, J lost 4 bases, and 8 bases stayed unmatched. The CDR3 is CASSQDTPGLAGVYEQYF. CDR3 in DNA: TGTGCCAGCAGCCAAGATACGCCGGGACTAGCGGGAGTTTACGAGCAGTACTTC.

This clone was observed once. J is TRBJ2-3 and V is TRBV18; TRBD1 might be the D (6 bases). This CDR3 is built from 16 residues. Germline CDR1 is KGHSH and CDR2 is LQKENI. Trimming stripped 5 bases from V and 3 bases from J, with 18 bases between. CDR3 sequence reads: CASSYSGRGGTDTQYF. CDR3 nucleotide sequence: TGTGCCAGCTCATACTCTGGCAGGGGTGGAACAGATACGCAGTATTTT.

The chain is built from TRBV11-3 and TRBJ2-5; D might be TRBD1 (6 bases). The germline V gene has CDR1 SGHNT and CDR2 YENEEA. Between the trimmed V and J ends, which lost 5 bases and 0 bases, there was a span of 10 bases. The CDR3 is 14 amino acids. CDR3 sequence: CASSATGYQETQYF. The CDR3 DNA reads TGTGCCAGCAGCGCCACAGGGTACCAAGAGACCCAGTACTTC.

The gene calls are TRBV7-9 and TRBJ2-2; no definite D call. This CDR3 contains 13 residues. V lost 5 bases, J lost 5 bases, and 9 bases lay in between. The germline CDR1 and CDR2 sequences are SEHNR and FQNEAQ (reference sequence). The chain's CDR3 is CASSPGWTGELFF. Written as DNA, the CDR3 is TGTGCCAGCAGCCCAGGATGGACCGGGGAGCTGTTTTTT.

This chain links TRBV25-1 with TRBJ1-5; 9 bases line up with TRBD1. V lost 2 bases and J lost 0; bases outside the gene matches: 5. There are 17 residues in the CDR3. Germline V gene sequence: CDR1 MGHDK, CDR2 SYGVNS. The CDR3 DNA is TGTGCCAGCAGTGAAGGACAGGGGCCGGTTAGCAATCAGCCCCAGCATTTT. It yields the protein CASSEGQGPVSNQPQHF.

The chain carries TRBV2 and TRBJ2-1; a possible D gene is TRBD1 (6 bases). Germline CDR1 and CDR2: SNHLY and FYNNEI. The germline V and J ends were trimmed by 11 bases and 4 bases, with 9 bases remaining between them. The CDR3 spans 11 residues. The CDR3 loop reads CAGQLYNEQFF. In DNA form, the CDR3 reads TGTGCCGGACAGCTTTACAATGAGCAGTTCTTC.

CDR3 sequence reads: CASSSQREGLNEQYF. Here the CDR3 DNA reads TGTGCCAGCAGCTCCCAGCGGGAGGGCCTAAACGAGCAGTACTTC. The chain employs TRBV7-2 and TRBJ2-7; 10 bases align to TRBD2. Germline values: CDR1 SGHTA, CDR2 FQGNSA. CDR3 length equals 15 residues. Trimming took 4 bases from V and 5 from J; bases not matched to a gene: 8. The complete variable domain, with remaining parts taken from reference TRBV7-2 and TRBJ2-7, reads GAGVSQSPSNKVTEKGKDVELRCDPISGHTALYWYRQSLGQGLEFLIYFQGNSAPDKSGLPSDRFSAERTGGSVSTLTIQRTQQEDSAVYLCASSSQREGLNEQYFGPGTRLTVT.

This chain uses TRBV3-1 (or the pseudogene TRBV3-2) with TRBJ2-7; 12 nucleotides agree with TRBD2. Per the germline V gene, CDR1 is LGHDT and CDR2 is YNNKEL (reference sequence). The CDR3 contains 15 residues. With V trimmed by 1 base and J by 7 bases, 5 bases remained unmatched. CDR3 in amino acids: CASSQGLAGAREQYF. The DNA for the CDR3 is TGTGCCAGCAGCCAAGGACTAGCGGGAGCTCGAGAGCAGTACTTC.

V usage is TRBV21-1 and J usage is TRBJ2-2; TRBD2 is the table's D call and was not checked against the DNA. TRBV21-1 has pseudogene status. The CDR3 runs to 15 residues. Here the CDR3 reads CASIQNSGLTGELFF. The CDR3 region has the DNA TGTGCCAGCATCCAAAATAGCGGATTAACCGGGGAGCTGTTTTTT.

This sequence joins TRBV6-6 and TRBJ2-7; 9 nucleotides line up with TRBD1. The CDR3 spans 14 residues. Germline V lookup: CDR1 MNHNY, CDR2 SVGAGI (reference sequence). With V trimmed by 6 bases and J by 4 bases, 7 bases remained unmatched. The CDR3 protein is CASRLQGAGYEQYF. The DNA for the CDR3 is TGTGCCAGCAGACTACAGGGGGCTGGGTACGAGCAGTACTTC.

The V call is TRBV27, the J call TRBJ1-5; D gene ambiguous. Germline assignment: CDR1 MNHEY and CDR2 SMNVEV (reference sequence). The CDR3 has 15 amino acids. V lost 1 base and J 1 base, leaving 8 bases between the germline ends. Written as DNA, the CDR3 is TGTGCCAGCAGTTTATTCAGTATGAGCAATCAGCCCCAGCATTTT. This codes for CASSLFSMSNQPQHF.

The V call is TRBV18, the J call TRBJ1-1; possibly TRBD1 for D (6 bases). The germline V and J ends were trimmed by 3 bases and 4 bases, with 12 bases remaining between them. This CDR3 spans 14 amino acids. CDR1 and CDR2 (germline): KGHSH, LQKENI. The CDR3 bases are TGTGCCAGCTCACCCCTGACAGGTCGCACTGAAGCTTTCTTT. This translates into CASSPLTGRTEAFF.

J is TRBJ2-7 and V is TRBV15, with 8 bases that match TRBD1. The ends lost 8 bases at V and 8 bases at J; junction bases unmatched: 8. There are 12 residues in the CDR3. Germline-derived CDR1 and CDR2 are LNHNV and YYDKDF (reference sequence). The CDR3 reads CATGQGLRKQYF. In DNA, the CDR3 is TGTGCCACCGGACAGGGTCTACGAAAGCAGTACTTC.

The chain recombines TRBV6-1 with TRBJ1-1, with D hard to call. Germline lookup yields CDR1 MNHNS and CDR2 SASEGT. CDR3 length equals 13 residues. Trimming left V 2 bases short and J 6 bases short, with 10 bases between. The CDR3 region has the DNA TGTGCCAGCAGTGAAAATCGAGGAGCTGAAGCTTTCTTT. Protein product: CASSENRGAEAFF.

J is TRBJ1-4 and V is TRBV3-1 (or the pseudogene TRBV3-2); possibly TRBD1 for D (6 bases). Trimming pared 1 base from V and 0 bases from J, leaving 6 bases between. Germline loops: CDR1 LGHDT, CDR2 YNNKEL (reference sequence). There are 15 residues in the CDR3. CDR3 in amino acids: CASSQGTATNEKLFF. CDR3 DNA sequence: TGTGCCAGCAGCCAAGGGACAGCAACTAATGAAAAACTGTTTTTT.

This chain connects TRBV19 to TRBJ1-2; 11 positions match TRBD1. From germline, CDR1 is LNHDA and CDR2 SQIVND (reference sequence). V shed 7 bases and J 0 bases; nucleotides not matched to a gene: 4. The CDR3 is 15 amino acids. The CDR3: CASTRDRGTNYGYTF. CDR3 bases: TGTGCCAGTACCCGGGACAGGGGGACTAACTATGGCTACACCTTC.

The chain joins TRBV7-9 to TRBJ1-1; D is unclear. CDR3 size: 13 residues. Germline loops: CDR1 SEHNR, CDR2 FQNEAQ (reference sequence). V lost 2 bases, J lost 0 bases, and 4 bases lay in between. DNA of the CDR3: TGTGCCAGCAGCTTAATAGTGAACACTGAAGCTTTCTTT. Translated, it gives CASSLIVNTEAFF.

The CDR3 reads CASSLSGLARDTQYF. In DNA, the CDR3 is TGTGCCAGCAGCTTGTCGGGACTAGCGAGAGATACGCAGTATTTT. The chain links TRBV7-3 to TRBJ2-3, with TRBD2 matching 10 bases. Germline values: CDR1 SGHTA, CDR2 FQGTGA. This CDR3 contains 15 residues. Germline trimming cut 3 bases from V and 5 bases from J; bases unmatched to any gene: 5.

There are a few counts of this clone. The gene calls are TRBV5-5 and TRBJ1-4; 8 bases align to TRBD1. V lost 3 bases and J lost 5; bases outside the gene matches: 9. The CDR3 runs 16 residues. Germline CDR1 is SGHKS and CDR2 is YYEKEE (reference sequence). In DNA form, the CDR3 reads TGTGCCAGCAGCTCGAGCTGGACAGGGTCGAATGAAAAACTGTTTTTT. Residues: CASSSSWTGSNEKLFF.